These 9 T cell receptor beta chains came from one sample sequenced in a study of cytomegalovirus exposure and HLA in healthy donors (dated by TCRdb to the late 2010s). The method was the immunoSEQ multiplex PCR assay. The multiplex PCR relied on a mix of 60 forward primers for TCR Vbeta segments and 13 reverse primers for TCR Jbeta segments. Imported from immuneACCESS, the table was reduced by TCRdb to in-frame sequences with V and J called. These copies leave out some clones; in studies compared against another copy, an unresolved V gene accounts for under half, and the cause of the remainder is not known. This sample is represented by roughly 250,000 clones; about 66% of them were singletons. The top ten hold approximately 2.5% of the sample. Material for sequencing was PBMCs. The receptors originated from a female donor in good health and CMV-seronegative.

The chain recombines TRBV11-2 with TRBJ2-5; 9 bases align to TRBD2. Germline V gives CDR1 SGHAT, CDR2 FQNNGV. CDR3 size: 14 residues. V lost 5 bases and J lost 1; bases outside the gene matches: 2. The CDR3 spells CASSPSGTQETQYF. DNA for the CDR3: TGTGCCAGCAGCCCTAGCGGGACCCAAGAGACCCAGTACTTC.

This clone was observed once. This chain connects TRBV5-4 to TRBJ2-7; D possibly corresponds to TRBD2 (5 bases). CDR3 length: 13 amino acids. The germline CDR1 and CDR2 sequences are SGHNT and YYREEE (reference sequence). Trimming removed 2 bases at V and 5 bases at J, with 11 bases between. The CDR3 nucleotides read TGTGCCAGCAGCTTCGTACCGGGGAACGAGCAGTACTTC. Amino acids: CASSFVPGNEQYF.

The chain links TRBV2 to TRBJ1-5, with D possibly TRBD1 on 5 matching bases. The CDR3 covers 14 residues. CDR1 and CDR2 from the germline V gene are SNHLY and FYNNEI. V was cut by 6 bases and J by 8 bases, with 17 bases left in between. The CDR3 bases are TGTGCCAGCAGATATGGACAAGTATCAGAGCCCCAGCATTTT. Residues: CASRYGQVSEPQHF.

The rearrangement uses TRBV15 and TRBJ1-3; a weak D match, TRBD1 (6 bases). The V gene lost 4 bases and the J gene lost 0 bases, with 13 bases spanning the gap. In germline, CDR1 is LNHNV, CDR2 YYDKDF (reference sequence). The CDR3 is made up of 16 amino acids. The CDR3 bases are TGTGCCACCAGCATAGGACAGAGTCTCTCTGGAAACACCATATATTTT. This encodes CATSIGQSLSGNTIYF.

The V gene is TRBV4-2, the J gene TRBJ2-5, with TRBD2 matching 12 bases. With V trimmed by 1 base and J by 1 base, 13 bases remained unmatched. The CDR3 consists of 20 residues. The germline gives CDR1 LGHNA, CDR2 YNFKEQ. In DNA, the CDR3 is TGTGCCAGCAGCCAAGGCCACACGACTAGCGGGAGCAGCCCCCAAGAGACCCAGTACTTC. Protein product: CASSQGHTTSGSSPQETQYF.

V is TRBV10-3 and J is TRBJ2-1; 10 positions match TRBD2. The CDR3 has 15 amino acids. Germline V CDR1 and CDR2: ENHRY, SYGVKD. The V gene end was trimmed by 1 base and the J gene end by 7 bases; junction bases not matched to a gene: 4. DNA for the CDR3: TGTGCCATCAGTGAGTTGGGACTAGCGAGGAATGAGCAGTTCTTC. This gives the protein CAISELGLARNEQFF.

The table lists this clone with a few counts. The chain couples TRBV4-1 to TRBJ2-3, with 10 bases fitting TRBD2. The CDR3 spans 17 residues. Losses at the gene ends were 3 bases for V and 4 bases for J; bases not matched to a gene: 10. From germline, CDR1 is MGHRA and CDR2 YSYEKL. The CDR3 loop is CASSHRQLAGDSDTQYF. The DNA of the CDR3 is TGCGCCAGCAGCCACCGGCAGCTAGCGGGAGATTCAGATACGCAGTATTTT.

The rearrangement joins TRBV5-4 to TRBJ2-1; TRBD2 agrees at 14 bases. V was pared by 3 bases and J by 8 bases, with 4 bases of the junction left unmatched. The CDR3 extends over 15 amino acids. Per the germline V gene, CDR1 is SGHNT and CDR2 is YYREEE (reference sequence). The CDR3: CASSSPGLAGDEQFF. CDR3 sequence (DNA): TGTGCCAGCAGCTCACCGGGACTAGCGGGAGATGAGCAGTTCTTC.

This clone has only a few counts. The chain links TRBV4-1 to TRBJ2-2, with D possibly TRBD1 on 6 matching bases. The CDR3 consists of 17 residues. Trimming shortened V by 0 bases and J by 4 bases, and 15 bases separated the two germline ends. Germline-derived CDR1 and CDR2 are MGHRA and YSYEKL. CDR3 DNA sequence: TGCGCCAGCAGCCAAGAGCGGGTGACAGGAGGCACCGGGGAGCTGTTTTTT. Translation gives CASSQERVTGGTGELFF.